The clone carrying this TCR beta chain turned up a few times. Its antigen remains unknown. This entry comes from a study of beta chain features in type 1 diabetes. Study-wide findings and caveats: Still unanswered here is whether HLA type influences TCRB rearrangement. For Type 1 diabetes patients, all four CD4+ subsets carried TCRB CDR3s that were moderately but significantly shorter. Patients with type 1 diabetes showed fewer VDJ junction insertions and more deletions.

Germline CDR1 reads GTSNPN; CDR2 reads SVGIG (reference sequence). V shed 4 bases and J 6 bases; nucleotides not matched to a gene: 5. The length of the CDR3 is 15 residues. Sequencing targeted expressed TCRB transcripts, as all isolated RNA had been reverse transcribed. Only in-frame clones appear in the TCRdb table, and some are missing; sequencing was by immunoSEQ multiplex PCR. The table has roughly 280,000 clones, 20% to 25% seen once; the top ten hold around 0.013%. The chain links TRBV30 to TRBJ2-2, with 13 bases identical to TRBD2. The sequence came from a woman in her twenties or thirties with type 1 diabetes. The sample taken for sequencing was naive CD4+ T cells from blood. The CDR3: CAWTRTSGSPGELFF. The CDR3 DNA is TGTGCCTGGACCCGGACTAGCGGGAGTCCCGGGGAGCTGTTTTTT. Using reference TRBV30 and TRBJ2-2 for the parts outside the CDR3, the full variable domain is SQTIHQWPATLVQPVGSPLSLECTVEGTSNPNLYWYRQAAGRGLQLLFYSVGIGQISSEVPQNLSASRPQDRQFILSSKKLLLSDSGFYLCAWTRTSGSPGELFFGEGSRLTVL.